This is a list of T cell receptor beta chains from one sample in a study of shared clonotypes between healthy human individuals. Profiled with immunoSEQ multiplex PCR; TCRdb holds only in-frame clones, not every one. Found here are about 2.4 million clones, over 85% of them singletons; the top ten hold approximately 0.37%. Specimen: naive CD4+ T cells from PBMCs. The receptors come from a man between 18 and 29 years old in good health. Some clones in this sample may be carry-over from other donors' samples. Both conserved end residues are trimmed from each CDR3. Fields, in order: CDR3 protein, J gene, V gene.

cdr3_aa: ASSFGWPGGSYEQY
j_call: TRBJ2-7
v_call: TRBV27

cdr3_aa: ASSLPRDAYEQY
j_call: TRBJ2-7
v_call: TRBV7-2

cdr3_aa: ASRLTNQPQH
j_call: TRBJ1-5
v_call: TRBV28

cdr3_aa: ASSTRQGVFTGELF
j_call: TRBJ2-2
v_call: TRBV7-8

cdr3_aa: ASSPGASLDEQY
j_call: TRBJ2-7
v_call: TRBV5-6

cdr3_aa: AISGSGTDGYT
j_call: TRBJ1-2
v_call: TRBV10-3

cdr3_aa: ATRGLEEEEQF
j_call: TRBJ2-1
v_call: TRBV10-3

cdr3_aa: ASSPHPPFGSGANVLT
j_call: TRBJ2-6
v_call: TRBV7-9

cdr3_aa: ATSNGQGDQPQH
j_call: TRBJ1-5
v_call: TRBV15

cdr3_aa: ASKGAGGLYEQY
j_call: TRBJ2-7
v_call: TRBV5-1

cdr3_aa: AWSEGLGGTGELF
j_call: TRBJ2-2
v_call: TRBV30

cdr3_aa: ASSRGGYEQY
j_call: TRBJ2-7
v_call: TRBV7-2

cdr3_aa: ASSPTPRDTQY
j_call: TRBJ2-3
v_call: TRBV18

cdr3_aa: ASSRRQGEQY
j_call: TRBJ2-7
v_call: TRBV19

cdr3_aa: ASSLEGGRSSYNEQF
j_call: TRBJ2-1
v_call: TRBV5-1

cdr3_aa: AGRRGPNYGYT
j_call: TRBJ1-2
v_call: TRBV6-1

cdr3_aa: ASTPYGQGAGNTIY
j_call: TRBJ1-3
v_call: TRBV4-1

cdr3_aa: ASSDRLAIQF
j_call: TRBJ2-1
v_call: TRBV9

cdr3_aa: ASSGGASGNYEQY
j_call: TRBJ2-7
v_call: TRBV28

cdr3_aa: ASSLESWRNTEAF
j_call: TRBJ1-1
v_call: TRBV7-8

cdr3_aa: ASSLVVGSGANVLT
j_call: TRBJ2-6
v_call: TRBV7-9

cdr3_aa: ASSWGQGASNYEQY
j_call: TRBJ2-7
v_call: TRBV27

cdr3_aa: ASSYEGFQVAAH
j_call: TRBJ1-3
v_call: TRBV6-6

cdr3_aa: ASSSQGFQPQH
j_call: TRBJ1-5
v_call: TRBV28

cdr3_aa: ASSLVAGNTEAF
j_call: TRBJ1-1
v_call: TRBV5-4

cdr3_aa: ASIHYTGDAF
j_call: TRBJ1-1
v_call: TRBV28

cdr3_aa: ASSPQGARTSGSYEQY
j_call: TRBJ2-7
v_call: TRBV18

cdr3_aa: ASSPLLAGVNEQY
j_call: TRBJ2-7
v_call: TRBV18

cdr3_aa: ASSLTYGELF
j_call: TRBJ2-2
v_call: TRBV19

cdr3_aa: ATSGPSYEQY
j_call: .
v_call: TRBV6-6

cdr3_aa: ASSLVGSGSRSTDTQY
j_call: TRBJ2-3
v_call: TRBV7-6

cdr3_aa: ASSQSRPFPTLWLR
j_call: TRBJ1-2
v_call: TRBV23-1

cdr3_aa: ASSLRTGANTEAF
j_call: TRBJ1-1
v_call: TRBV11-3

cdr3_aa: ASSFGSGTGGSAGELF
j_call: TRBJ2-2
v_call: TRBV7-9

cdr3_aa: ASSLGPTGGNGNTIY
j_call: TRBJ1-3
v_call: TRBV5-4

cdr3_aa: ASSSYTATGGNTIY
j_call: TRBJ1-3
v_call: TRBV19

cdr3_aa: ASSLPGKAWEQF
j_call: TRBJ2-1
v_call: TRBV7-3

cdr3_aa: ASSLNTSGRAFTDTQY
j_call: TRBJ2-3
v_call: TRBV27

cdr3_aa: ASSLTAGITDTQY
j_call: TRBJ2-3
v_call: TRBV4-1

cdr3_aa: ASSDRVSDEQY
j_call: TRBJ2-7
v_call: TRBV10-1